This record concerns one T cell receptor beta chain sequence. Its cognate antigen is unknown. This record belongs to a study of cytotoxic CD8 clonotypes in ibrutinib-treated CLL. General study points: Against age-matched healthy donors, baseline clonality ran higher and tracked circulating CD8+ T-cell counts.

Assay used: immunoSEQ multiplex PCR; TCRdb lists only in-frame clones, some missing. This sample has 150,000 to 200,000 clones, with roughly 80% found just once. The sequence came from a human donor with chronic lymphocytic leukemia. The input for sequencing was PBMCs, taken after 12 months of ibrutinib treatment.

The CDR3 nucleotides are TGTGCCAGCAGGATATCATTATACCCAGATACGCAGTATTTT. This gives the protein CASRISLYPDTQYF. This chain joins TRBV2 and TRBJ2-3; D gene unclear. The V end lost 6 bases, the J end lost 4 bases, and 14 bases lay between the germline ends. From germline, CDR1 is SNHLY and CDR2 FYNNEI. The CDR3 extends over 14 amino acids. Full variable domain (missing parts from reference TRBV2 and TRBJ2-3): EPEVTQTPSHQVTQMGQEVILRCVPISNHLYFYWYRQILGQKVEFLVSFYNNEISEKSEIFDDQFSVERPDGSNFTLKIRSTKLEDSAMYFCASRISLYPDTQYFGPGTRLTVL.